These 11 T cell receptor beta chains originate from one sample sequenced in a study of long-term antiretroviral therapy in people with HIV. Sequencing used immunoSEQ v3.0 at survey level. Here immunoSEQ multiplex PCR was the method, and the copy in TCRdb shows in-frame clones only, minus some. Of just over 35,000 clones detected, about 80% appear once; the ten largest clones hold approximately 6.1%. This specimen was unsorted PBMCs, taken 0.6 years after starting antiretroviral therapy. These receptor sequences come from a man aged 18-30 years with HIV.

A few counts support this clone. This chain joins TRBV19 and TRBJ1-2; TRBD1 agrees at 10 bases. Germline values: CDR1 LNHDA, CDR2 SQIVND (reference sequence). The CDR3 has 14 residues. After removal of 6 bases from V and 5 bases from J, the junction contained 6 bases not matched to a gene. The CDR3 region is CASSNDRGQYGYTF. In DNA form, the CDR3 reads TGTGCCAGTAGCAATGACAGGGGGCAATATGGCTACACCTTC.

V is TRBV11-2 and J is TRBJ2-1; 8 bases fit TRBD1. Trimming at V came to 3 bases and at J to 5 bases, leaving 6 bases not matched to a gene. This CDR3 is built from 15 residues. Germline lookup yields CDR1 SGHAT and CDR2 FQNNGV. The CDR3 sequence is CASSFRPDRDNEQFF. CDR3 DNA sequence: TGTGCCAGCAGCTTCCGTCCGGACAGGGACAATGAGCAGTTCTTC.

This sequence joins TRBV28 and TRBJ2-7; the D gene is possibly TRBD2 (6 bases). Germline V gene data show CDR1 as MDHEN and CDR2 as SYDVKM. Trimming left V 4 bases short and J 4 bases short, with 20 bases between. The CDR3 is 16 amino acids. DNA of the CDR3: TGTGCCAGCAGTTCCCACCGGGGTAGCGGAAGATACGAGCAGTACTTC. The encoded protein is CASSSHRGSGRYEQYF.

CDR3 sequence reads: CASRDQGANKETQYF. CDR3 in DNA: TGTGCCAGCAGAGACCAGGGGGCAAACAAAGAGACCCAGTACTTC. The rearrangement joins TRBV28 to TRBJ2-5; 8 bases map to TRBD1. Trimming cost V 6 bases and J 3 bases; bases outside gene matches: 9. This CDR3 comprises 15 residues. Germline V gene sequence: CDR1 MDHEN, CDR2 SYDVKM. Drawing the rest from reference TRBV28 and TRBJ2-5, the complete variable domain is DVKVTQSSRYLVKRTGEKVFLECVQDMDHENMFWYRQDPGLGLRLIYFSYDVKMKEKGDIPEGYSVSREKKERFSLILESASTNQTSMYLCASRDQGANKETQYFGPGTRLLVL.

The chain links TRBV7-2 to TRBJ2-7, with D tentatively TRBD1 (6 bases). Germline CDR1 SGHTA, CDR2 FQGNSA. The V end lost 4 bases, the J end lost 1 base, and 14 bases lay between the germline ends. This CDR3 region has 15 residues. CDR3 nucleotide sequence: TGTGCCAGCAGCTCGAAACCAGGGGAATCCTACGAGCAGTACTTC. It is translated as CASSSKPGESYEQYF.

The rearrangement uses TRBV2 and TRBJ2-7; 7 bases are shared with TRBD1. The CDR3 is made up of 14 amino acids. Germline CDR1 and CDR2: SNHLY and FYNNEI. Trimming cost V 7 bases and J 0 bases; bases outside gene matches: 6. The CDR3, as DNA: TGTGCCAGCAAGTCGACAGGGCCCTCCTACGAGCAGTACTTC. Translating it yields CASKSTGPSYEQYF.

The V gene is TRBV7-2, the J gene TRBJ2-1; 12 nucleotides agree with TRBD1. The CDR3 totals 15 residues. Germline CDR1 is SGHTA and CDR2 is FQGNSA. Trimming removed 2 bases from V and 9 bases from J; junction bases left unmatched: 5. The CDR3 loop reads CASSLSGQGASEQFF. CDR3 nucleotide sequence: TGTGCCAGCAGCTTATCGGGACAGGGGGCCAGTGAGCAGTTCTTC.

This chain uses TRBV4-1 with TRBJ1-5; no clear D gene. V lost 1 base and J 0 bases, leaving 13 bases between the germline ends. Germline V gene lookup returns CDR1 MGHRA and CDR2 YSYEKL. This CDR3 is 17 amino acids long. CDR3 protein: CASSQATEAYSNQPQHF. In DNA form, the CDR3 reads TGCGCCAGCAGCCAAGCGACCGAGGCTTATAGCAATCAGCCCCAGCATTTT.

This clone has only a few counts. V and J are TRBV4-2 and TRBJ2-2; weak D call: TRBD2 (5 bases). CDR3 length: 15 amino acids. V was shortened by 1 base and J by 7 bases, with 13 bases between the two germline ends. Germline lookup yields CDR1 LGHNA and CDR2 YNFKEQ. This chain's CDR3 is CASSQGHGRGGELFF. As DNA, the CDR3 is TGTGCCAGCAGCCAAGGTCACGGTCGGGGCGGGGAGCTGTTTTTT.

This rearrangement joins TRBV28 to TRBJ2-7; a weak D match, TRBD2 (6 bases). CDR1 MDHEN and CDR2 SYDVKM come from the germline V gene. Trimming cost V 6 bases and J 6 bases, with 18 bases left between them. The CDR3 is 14 amino acids. The CDR3 nucleotides read TGTGCCAGCAGAAGCCTCGGGACTCCCTTCGAGCAGTACTTC. Protein product: CASRSLGTPFEQYF.

The rearrangement uses TRBV5-1 and TRBJ2-1, with D possibly being TRBD2 (6 bases). This CDR3 contains 16 residues. The ends were cut back, 4 bases at V and 9 bases at J, with 23 bases in the middle. Germline loops: CDR1 SGHRS, CDR2 YFSETQ. CDR3 coding DNA: TGCGCCAGCAGCCCTGAACCGGGACTCAGGTTGGGTGAGCAGTTCTTC. Amino acid sequence: CASSPEPGLRLGEQFF.